The clone carrying this TCR beta chain showed up many times. Antigen specificity is unknown. This sample stems from a study of glioma-infiltrating T cells. From germline, CDR1 is DFQATT and CDR2 SNEGSKA (reference sequence). This CDR3 comprises 16 residues. V gave up 4 bases and J gave up 2 bases; unmatched junction bases: 12. TCR alpha and beta CDR3 regions were amplified from RNA using iRepertoire nested multiplex PCR. One-step reverse transcription and amplification started from roughly 100-400 ng of tissue mRNA or PBMC total RNA. TCRdb independently ran MiXCR on the multiplex PCR reads; one entry per CDR3 protein. The table has around 99,000 distinct CDR3 sequences, less than 30% seen once. Study findings and constraints: Non-neoplastic patients had below-expected tissue-blood divergence, while all gliomas exceeded expectation. Tissue and blood shared very few CDR3 sequences.

The specimen was glioma tissue, nonneoplastic brain tissue, or PBMCs (not recorded which). The TCR originated in a human donor with low-grade glioma or glioblastoma, undergoing nonglioma brain surgery, or in good health (not recorded which). The chain employs TRBV20-1 and TRBJ1-2; 8 bases are a match to TRBD1. The CDR3, as DNA: TGCAGTGCTAATAAGGGGCCAGGGGGCGCGAACTATGGCTACACCTTC. This codes for CSANKGPGGANYGYTF.